The sequence of this T cell receptor (beta chain) was determined in a study of identical twins. This clonotype was found many times. TCRdb fed the 5' RACE reads into MiXCR, producing one record per CDR3 protein. The table records approximately 670,000 distinct CDR3 sequences, 6% to 6.5% of them present only once. Germline values: CDR1 SEHNR, CDR2 FQNEAQ (reference sequence). The CDR3 totals 11 residues. V gave up 7 bases and J gave up 6 bases, with 10 bases separating them. The rearrangement uses TRBV7-9 and TRBJ2-7; no definite D call. This TCR derives from a man between 18 and 29 years old in good health. The sample consisted of naive T cells sorted from blood. The CDR3: CASTPPGEQYF. The CDR3 DNA reads as TGTGCCAGCACCCCTCCTGGCGAGCAGTACTTC.